This entry lists 25 T cell receptor beta chains sequenced from one sample in a study of cytomegalovirus exposure and HLA in healthy donors. Use of 60 Vbeta and 13 Jbeta primers characterized the PCR. Repertoires were generated with immunoSEQ multiplex PCR, while TCRdb's copy carries only in-frame clones and drops some. Here the sample spans 90,000 to 110,000 clones, around 75% being singletons. The sequencing input was PBMCs. The receptor source for this set is a man aged 25-40 years in good health and CMV-seropositive.

The chain carries TRBV2 and TRBJ2-2, with D possibly being TRBD2 (6 bases). Trimming stripped 6 bases from V and 6 bases from J, with 8 bases between. The germline V gene has CDR1 SNHLY and CDR2 FYNNEI. The CDR3 contains 12 residues. The CDR3 DNA reads TGTGCCAGCAGCTCGGGGGCCGGGGAGCTGTTTTTT. Its protein product is CASSSGAGELFF.

The CDR3, as DNA: TGCAGCGTTGAGGACAGGGGGCGAACGGGCACTGAAGCTTTCTTT. This codes for CSVEDRGRTGTEAFF. The V and J genes are TRBV29-1 and TRBJ1-1; 11 bases align to TRBD1. Germline V gene sequence: CDR1 SQVTM, CDR2 ANQGSEA. The CDR3 extends over 15 amino acids. V dropped 3 bases and J dropped 4; count of bases not matched to a gene: 7.

The chain recombines TRBV4-2 with TRBJ2-7, with 7 bases matching TRBD2. V shed 4 bases and J 0 bases; nucleotides not matched to a gene: 9. Germline CDR1 LGHNA, CDR2 YNFKEQ. The CDR3 has 16 amino acids. The CDR3 here is CASSPKEAGFSYEQYF. The CDR3 region has the DNA TGTGCCAGCAGCCCCAAGGAAGCGGGGTTCTCCTACGAGCAGTACTTC.

The rearrangement links TRBV19 to TRBJ1-5; 11 nucleotides agree with TRBD1. The CDR3 consists of 15 residues. V was pared by 6 bases and J by 6 bases, with 7 bases of the junction left unmatched. The germline V gene has CDR1 LNHDA and CDR2 SQIVND (reference sequence). The CDR3 protein is CASSPDRGLGQPQHF. CDR3 nucleotides: TGTGCCAGTAGCCCGGACAGGGGGCTAGGTCAGCCCCAGCATTTT.

The rearrangement joins TRBV14 to TRBJ2-2; D may be TRBD1 (6 bases). This CDR3 is built from 16 residues. The germline CDR1 and CDR2 sequences are SGHDN and FVKESK. Trimming shortened V by 1 base and J by 0 bases, and 9 bases separated the two germline ends. The CDR3 protein is CASSQVGTPNTGELFF. As DNA, the CDR3 is TGTGCCAGCAGCCAAGTGGGGACACCGAACACCGGGGAGCTGTTTTTT.

The chain uses TRBV7-6 and TRBJ2-2; 8 bases are a match to TRBD1. Germline V gene data show CDR1 as SGHVS and CDR2 as FNYEAQ. There are 15 residues in the CDR3. V lost 5 bases to trimming and J lost 7 bases; unmatched junction nucleotides: 9. The CDR3 DNA sequence: TGTGCCAGCAGCGCCAGGGGGCCAGGAGTCGGGGAGCTGTTTTTT. Protein sequence: CASSARGPGVGELFF. Full variable domain (remainder filled in from reference TRBV7-6 and TRBJ2-2): GAGVSQSPRYKVTKRGQDVALRCDPISGHVSLYWYRQALGQGPEFLTYFNYEAQQDKSGLPNDRFSAERPEGSISTLTIQRTEQRDSAMYRCASSARGPGVGELFFGEGSRLTVL.

This chain connects TRBV7-9 to TRBJ1-1; D gene uncertain. CDR3 size: 14 residues. The germline V gene encodes CDR1 SEHNR and CDR2 FQNEAQ (reference sequence). Trimming removed 2 bases from V and 1 base from J, with 8 bases in between. CDR3 nucleotide sequence: TGTGCCAGCAGCTTAAGTCACACGAACACTGAAGCTTTCTTT. This encodes CASSLSHTNTEAFF.

The chain links TRBV5-6 to TRBJ2-7; D unclear. V gave up 0 bases and J gave up 0 bases, with 10 bases separating them. The CDR3 has 15 amino acids. Per germline, CDR1 SGHDT and CDR2 YYEEEE. The CDR3 DNA is TGTGCCAGCAGCTTGGTGCTATCGAGCTCCTACGAGCAGTACTTC. Protein product: CASSLVLSSSYEQYF.

This sequence joins TRBV6-1 and TRBJ1-5; TRBD1 might be the D (5 bases). V lost 2 bases and J 7 bases, leaving 12 bases between the germline ends. Germline V CDR1 and CDR2: MNHNS, SASEGT. The CDR3 runs 14 residues. DNA for the CDR3: TGTGCCAGCAGTGAATTCGGGGAGGGGCAGCCCCAGCATTTT. The encoded protein is CASSEFGEGQPQHF.

A word on this clone: This CDR3 is missing its conserved last phenylalanine or tryptophan, likely due to a read error. The chain employs TRBV10-1 and TRBJ2-3; 14 nucleotides agree with TRBD2. The CDR3 sequence is 15 residues long. Germline trimming cut 5 bases from V and 4 bases from J; bases unmatched to any gene: 2. Germline V lookup: CDR1 WNHNN, CDR2 SYGVQD (reference sequence). CDR3 loop: CASSRTSGGPDTQYV. CDR3 nucleotide sequence: TGCGCCAGCAGTCGGACTAGCGGGGGGCCAGATACGCAGTATGTT.

The V gene is TRBV5-1, the J gene TRBJ1-1; D remains ambiguous. Germline V lookup: CDR1 SGHRS, CDR2 YFSETQ. CDR3 length equals 13 residues. The V end was cut by 6 bases, the J end by 10 bases, with 19 bases between. The CDR3 protein is CASTLEGGAGAFF. The CDR3, as DNA: TGCGCCAGCACCCTGGAGGGAGGCGCCGGAGCTTTCTTT.

The genes are TRBV6-1 and TRBJ2-3; 14 nucleotides agree with TRBD2. Germline lookup yields CDR1 MNHNS and CDR2 SASEGT. J gave up 4 bases and V 8 bases, and 5 bases lay outside the gene matches. The CDR3 sequence is 15 residues long. The DNA of the CDR3 is TGTGCCAGCGTATGGACTAGCGGGGGGTCAGATACGCAGTATTTT. The encoded protein is CASVWTSGGSDTQYF.

The gene calls are TRBV7-6 and TRBJ2-3, with TRBD1 as a possible D gene (6 bases). This CDR3 is built from 16 residues. In germline, CDR1 is SGHVS, CDR2 FNYEAQ. The V end lost 1 base, the J end lost 3 bases, and 14 bases lay between the germline ends. CDR3 sequence reads: CASSLELKGVTDTQYF. CDR3 coding DNA: TGTGCCAGCAGCTTAGAGTTAAAGGGGGTAACAGATACGCAGTATTTT.

The V and J genes are TRBV6-4 and TRBJ1-2, with TRBD1 matching 7 bases. With V trimmed by 2 bases and J by 4 bases, 7 bases remained unmatched. CDR1 and CDR2 (germline): MRHNA, SNTAGT. The length of the CDR3 is 15 residues. Here the CDR3 reads CASSDTPTGLYGYTF. In nucleotides, the CDR3 is TGTGCCAGCAGTGACACCCCGACAGGGCTCTATGGCTACACCTTC.

This clone was recorded only once. The chain couples TRBV5-4 to TRBJ1-6, with 7 positions matching TRBD1. Germline CDR1 reads SGHNT; CDR2 reads YYREEE (reference sequence). The CDR3 loop spans 15 amino acids. After removal of 5 bases from V and 7 bases from J, the junction contained 9 bases not matched to a gene. The CDR3 sequence is CASSYKTGMNSPLHF. The CDR3 nucleotides are TGTGCCAGCAGTTATAAGACAGGGATGAATTCACCCCTCCACTTT.

As DNA, the CDR3 is TGTGCCAGCAGTGAAGGCACGGCGAGGAAACTGTTTTTT. Translation: CASSEGTARKLFF. J is TRBJ1-4 and V is TRBV6-1; D ambiguous. Germline V CDR1 and CDR2: MNHNS, SASEGT. The CDR3 spans 13 residues. Trimming pared 1 base from V and 11 bases from J, leaving 11 bases between.

The chain couples TRBV6-6 to TRBJ1-2; a possible D gene is TRBD1 (6 bases). The CDR3 loop spans 14 amino acids. The germline V gene encodes CDR1 MNHNY and CDR2 SVGAGI (reference sequence). Deletions cut 4 bases from V and 3 bases from J, with 12 bases between. The CDR3 coding sequence is TGTGCCAGCAGTTCCCAGGGACAACACTATGGCTACACCTTC. Its protein is CASSSQGQHYGYTF.

This clone appeared once. The rearrangement links TRBV5-4 to TRBJ2-3; 7 positions agree with TRBD1. The ends lost 4 bases at V and 2 bases at J; junction bases unmatched: 7. Germline V gives CDR1 SGHNT, CDR2 YYREEE (reference sequence). The CDR3 consists of 15 residues. DNA for the CDR3: TGTGCCAGCAGCCATGACAGGGTTGACACAGATACGCAGTATTTT. This encodes CASSHDRVDTDTQYF.

This chain joins TRBV6-1 and TRBJ2-7, with a weak D call TRBD1 (6 bases). This CDR3 comprises 14 residues. V lost 7 bases and J lost 2, with 15 bases in between. Germline-derived CDR1 and CDR2 are MNHNS and SASEGT. In DNA, the CDR3 is TGTGCCAGCACCCGAGACAGGAAAGCCTACGAGCAGTACTTC. This translates into CASTRDRKAYEQYF.

This rearrangement joins TRBV6-5 to TRBJ2-7; possibly TRBD1 for D (5 bases). V was trimmed by 5 bases and J by 2 bases, leaving 13 bases between them. Germline-derived CDR1 and CDR2 are MNHEY and SVGAGI. This CDR3 is built from 14 residues. Here the CDR3 DNA reads TGTGCCAGCAGTCCCCCGGGCAGGGCCTACGAGCAGTACTTC. Its translation: CASSPPGRAYEQYF.

This clone was observed a few times. This chain links TRBV15 with TRBJ1-2; possibly TRBD1 for D (6 bases). Trimming took off 3 bases at V and 6 bases at J, with 8 bases between the two ends. CDR1 and CDR2 from the germline V gene are LNHNV and YYDKDF (reference sequence). The length of the CDR3 is 12 residues. CDR3: CATSSKGDGYTF. As DNA, the CDR3 is TGTGCCACCAGCAGCAAGGGGGATGGCTACACCTTC.

The chain recombines TRBV7-8 with TRBJ1-5; 7 nucleotides agree with TRBD1. Germline lookup yields CDR1 SGHVS and CDR2 FQNEAQ. This CDR3 is 16 amino acids long. The V gene end was trimmed by 4 bases and the J gene end by 4 bases; junction bases not matched to a gene: 10. CDR3 region: CASSSQTGMINQPQHF. DNA for the CDR3: TGTGCCAGCAGCTCCCAGACAGGGATGATTAATCAGCCCCAGCATTTT.

The CDR3 DNA is TGTGCCAGCAGCCTGATAGTGGGGGGTACGTCTGGAAACACCATATATTTT. It codes for CASSLIVGGTSGNTIYF. This sequence joins TRBV9 and TRBJ1-3, with TRBD1 as a possible D gene (5 bases). The V gene lost 4 bases and the J gene lost 1 base, with 18 bases spanning the gap. CDR1 is SGDLS, CDR2 YYNGEE, per germline. This CDR3 contains 17 residues.

The chain employs TRBV5-1 and TRBJ2-3, with a possible D match to TRBD1 (6 bases). Germline V gene data show CDR1 as SGHRS and CDR2 as YFSETQ. There are 14 residues in the CDR3. Between the trimmed V and J ends, which lost 4 bases and 0 bases, there was a span of 9 bases. The CDR3 sequence is CASSRTASTDTQYF. DNA of the CDR3: TGCGCCAGCAGCCGGACAGCAAGCACAGATACGCAGTATTTT.

J is TRBJ2-5 and V is TRBV6-6, with 8 bases identical to TRBD1. CDR3 length equals 16 residues. Germline V gene data show CDR1 as MNHNY and CDR2 as SVGAGI (reference sequence). V shed 3 bases, J shed 4 bases, and the junction held 10 bases outside the gene matches. The CDR3 coding sequence is TGTGCCAGCAGTTATGGGACAGGCGTTAGAAGAGAGACCCAGTACTTC. Residues: CASSYGTGVRRETQYF.